The sequence of this T cell receptor beta chain was determined in a study of shared clonotypes between healthy human individuals. Unmatched junction bases numbered 3, after V lost 2 bases and J lost 2 bases. The V gene's germline CDR1 is SGHTS and CDR2 YDEGEE. CDR3 length: 14 amino acids. Deep level was the assay's run setting. Some clones are missing from TCRdb's copy, which holds only in-frame ones; the method was immunoSEQ multiplex PCR. Of about 680,000 clones listed, more than 70% are singletons. The sequence was obtained from a woman aged 30 to 39 in good health. The sample comprised memory CD4+ T cells sorted from blood. As to subset: CD45RA-negative fraction. V gene TRBV5-8 combines with J gene TRBJ1-2, with 7 bases matching TRBD1. The CDR3: CASSFDRANYGYTF. The CDR3 DNA follows: TGTGCCAGCAGCTTCGACAGGGCAAACTATGGCTACACCTTC.